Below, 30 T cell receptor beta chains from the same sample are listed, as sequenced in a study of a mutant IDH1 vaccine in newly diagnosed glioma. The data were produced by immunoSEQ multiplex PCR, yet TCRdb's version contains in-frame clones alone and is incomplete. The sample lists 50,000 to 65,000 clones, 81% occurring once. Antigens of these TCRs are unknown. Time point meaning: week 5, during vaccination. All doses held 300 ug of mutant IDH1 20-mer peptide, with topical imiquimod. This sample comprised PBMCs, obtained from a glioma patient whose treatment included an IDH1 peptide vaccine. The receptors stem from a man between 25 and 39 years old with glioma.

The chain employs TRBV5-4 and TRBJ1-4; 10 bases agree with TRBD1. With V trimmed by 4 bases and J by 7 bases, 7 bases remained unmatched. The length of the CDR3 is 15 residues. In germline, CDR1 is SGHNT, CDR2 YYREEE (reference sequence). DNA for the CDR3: TGTGCCAGCAGCCGCCAGGACAGGGGGATTGAAAAACTGTTTTTT. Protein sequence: CASSRQDRGIEKLFF.

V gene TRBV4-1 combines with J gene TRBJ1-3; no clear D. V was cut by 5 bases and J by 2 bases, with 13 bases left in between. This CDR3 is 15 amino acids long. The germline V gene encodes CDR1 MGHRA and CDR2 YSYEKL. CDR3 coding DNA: TGCGCCAGCAGCAAGGACCTTACTACTGGAAACACCATATATTTT. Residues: CASSKDLTTGNTIYF.

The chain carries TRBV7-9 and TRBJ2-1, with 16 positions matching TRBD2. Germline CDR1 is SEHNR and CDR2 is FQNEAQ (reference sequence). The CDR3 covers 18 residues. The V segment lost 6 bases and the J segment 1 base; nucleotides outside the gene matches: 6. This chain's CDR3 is CASRSGTSGGASYNEQFF. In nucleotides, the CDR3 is TGTGCCAGCAGGTCCGGGACTAGCGGGGGGGCGTCCTACAATGAGCAGTTCTTC.

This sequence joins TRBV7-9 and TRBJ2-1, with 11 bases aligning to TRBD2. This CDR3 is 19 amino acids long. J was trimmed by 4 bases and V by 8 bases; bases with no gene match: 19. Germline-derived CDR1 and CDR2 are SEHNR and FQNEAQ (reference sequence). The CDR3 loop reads CASGFRRLAGGPNYNEQFF. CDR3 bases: TGTGCCAGCGGATTTAGGCGTCTAGCGGGGGGCCCCAATTACAATGAGCAGTTCTTC.

The chain's CDR3 is CSVEGSTETQYF. In DNA form, the CDR3 reads TGCAGCGTTGAGGGATCCACAGAGACCCAGTACTTC. This chain links TRBV29-1 with TRBJ2-5; no definite D call. This CDR3 spans 12 amino acids. The germline V gene has CDR1 SQVTM and CDR2 ANQGSEA. Trimming pared 3 bases from V and 4 bases from J, leaving 9 bases between. The complete variable domain, with remaining parts taken from reference TRBV29-1 and TRBJ2-5, reads SAVISQKPSRDICQRGTSLTIQCQVDSQVTMMFWYRQQPGQSLTLIATANQGSEATYESGFVIDKFPISRPNLTFSTLTVSNMSPEDSSIYLCSVEGSTETQYFGPGTRLLVL.

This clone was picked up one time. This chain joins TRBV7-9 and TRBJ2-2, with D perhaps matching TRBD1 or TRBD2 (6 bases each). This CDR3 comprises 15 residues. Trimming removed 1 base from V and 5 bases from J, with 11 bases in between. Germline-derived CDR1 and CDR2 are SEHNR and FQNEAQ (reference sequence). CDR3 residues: CASSLGPGATGELFF. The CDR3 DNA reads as TGTGCCAGCAGCTTAGGGCCGGGGGCGACCGGGGAGCTGTTTTTT.

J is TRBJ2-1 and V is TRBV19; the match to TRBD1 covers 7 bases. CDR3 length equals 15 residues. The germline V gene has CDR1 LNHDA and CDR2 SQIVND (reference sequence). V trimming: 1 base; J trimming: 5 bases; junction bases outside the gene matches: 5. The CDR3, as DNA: TGTGCCAGTAGTATAGGAGGGGGCGTCGACAATGAGCAGTTCTTC. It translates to CASSIGGGVDNEQFF. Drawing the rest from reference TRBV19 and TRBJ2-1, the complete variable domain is DGGITQSPKYLFRKEGQNVTLSCEQNLNHDAMYWYRQDPGQGLRLIYYSQIVNDFQKGDIAEGYSVSREKKESFPLTVTSAQKNPTAFYLCASSIGGGVDNEQFFGPGTRLTVL.

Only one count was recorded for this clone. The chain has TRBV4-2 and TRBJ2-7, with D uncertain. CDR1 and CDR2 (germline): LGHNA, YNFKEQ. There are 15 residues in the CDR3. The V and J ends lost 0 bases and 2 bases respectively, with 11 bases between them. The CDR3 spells CASSQDLARPYEQYF. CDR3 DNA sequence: TGTGCCAGCAGCCAAGATCTTGCCAGGCCCTACGAGCAGTACTTC.

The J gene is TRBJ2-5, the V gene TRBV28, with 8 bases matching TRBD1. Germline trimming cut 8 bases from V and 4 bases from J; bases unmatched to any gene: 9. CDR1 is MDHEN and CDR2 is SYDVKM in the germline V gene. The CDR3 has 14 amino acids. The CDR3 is CASRQGASGETQYF. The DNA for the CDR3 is TGTGCCAGCCGGCAGGGGGCTAGTGGAGAGACCCAGTACTTC.

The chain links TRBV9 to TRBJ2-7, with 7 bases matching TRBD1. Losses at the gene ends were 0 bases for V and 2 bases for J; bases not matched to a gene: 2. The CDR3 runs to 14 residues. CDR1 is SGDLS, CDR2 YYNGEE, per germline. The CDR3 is CASSVAGQPYEQYF. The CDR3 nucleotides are TGTGCCAGCAGCGTAGCGGGACAGCCCTACGAGCAGTACTTC.

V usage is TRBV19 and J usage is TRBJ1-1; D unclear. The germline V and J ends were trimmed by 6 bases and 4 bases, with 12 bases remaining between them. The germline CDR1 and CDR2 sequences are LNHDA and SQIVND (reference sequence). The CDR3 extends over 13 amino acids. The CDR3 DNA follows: TGTGCCAGTAGGGTACAGTGGCGCACTGAAGCTTTCTTT. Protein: CASRVQWRTEAFF.

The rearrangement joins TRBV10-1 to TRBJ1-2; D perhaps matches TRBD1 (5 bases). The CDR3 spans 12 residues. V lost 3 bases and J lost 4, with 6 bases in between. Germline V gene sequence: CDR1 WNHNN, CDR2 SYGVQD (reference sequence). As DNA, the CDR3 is TGCGCCAGCAGTGACGGGGCCTATGGCTACACCTTC. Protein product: CASSDGAYGYTF.

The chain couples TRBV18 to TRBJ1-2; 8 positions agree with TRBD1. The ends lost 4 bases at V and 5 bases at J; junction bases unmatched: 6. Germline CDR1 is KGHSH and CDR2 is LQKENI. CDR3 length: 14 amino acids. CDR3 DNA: TGTGCCAGCTCACTGGACAGGGCTAGGTATGGCTACACCTTC. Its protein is CASSLDRARYGYTF. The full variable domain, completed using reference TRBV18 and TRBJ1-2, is NAGVMQNPRHLVRRRGQEARLRCSPMKGHSHVYWYRQLPEEGLKFMVYLQKENIIDESGMPKERFSAEFPKEGPSILRIQQVVRGDSAAYFCASSLDRARYGYTFGSGTRLTVV.

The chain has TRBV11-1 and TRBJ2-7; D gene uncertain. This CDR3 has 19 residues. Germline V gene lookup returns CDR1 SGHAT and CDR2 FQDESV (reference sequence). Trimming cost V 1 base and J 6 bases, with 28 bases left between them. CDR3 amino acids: CASSLGVSREDLTTSEQYF. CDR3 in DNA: TGTGCCAGCAGCTTAGGGGTATCGCGCGAGGACCTAACCACCTCCGAGCAGTACTTC. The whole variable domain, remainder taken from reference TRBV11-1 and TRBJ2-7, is EAEVAQSPRYKITEKSQAVAFWCDPISGHATLYWYRQILGQGPELLVQFQDESVVDDSQLPKDRFSAERLKGVDSTLKIQPAELGDSAMYLCASSLGVSREDLTTSEQYFGPGTRLTVT.

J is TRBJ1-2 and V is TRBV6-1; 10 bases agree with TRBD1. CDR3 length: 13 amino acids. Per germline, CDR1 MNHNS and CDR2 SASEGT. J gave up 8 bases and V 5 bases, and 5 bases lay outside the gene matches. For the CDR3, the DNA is TGTGCCAGCAGTAGCAGGGACAGGGGAGGCTACACCTTC. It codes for CASSSRDRGGYTF.

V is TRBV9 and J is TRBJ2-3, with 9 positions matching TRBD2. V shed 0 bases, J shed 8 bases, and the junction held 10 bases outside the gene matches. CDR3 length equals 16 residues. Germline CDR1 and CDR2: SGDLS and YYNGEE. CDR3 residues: CASSVVHAGGPGTQYF. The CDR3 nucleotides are TGTGCCAGCAGCGTAGTTCATGCGGGGGGGCCCGGTACGCAGTATTTT.

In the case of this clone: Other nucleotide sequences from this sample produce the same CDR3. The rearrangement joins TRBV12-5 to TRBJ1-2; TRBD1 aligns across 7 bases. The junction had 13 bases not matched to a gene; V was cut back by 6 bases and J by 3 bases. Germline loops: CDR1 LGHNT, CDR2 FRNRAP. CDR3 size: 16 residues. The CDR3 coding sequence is TGTGCTAGTGGCTTGACGCAGGACAGGACCCACTATGGCTACACCTTC. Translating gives CASGLTQDRTHYGYTF.

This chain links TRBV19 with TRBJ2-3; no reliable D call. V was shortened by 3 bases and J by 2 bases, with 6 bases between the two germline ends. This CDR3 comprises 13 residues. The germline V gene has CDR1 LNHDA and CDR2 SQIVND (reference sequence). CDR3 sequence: CASSISLTDTQYF. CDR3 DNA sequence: TGTGCCAGTAGTATCTCCCTCACAGATACGCAGTATTTT.

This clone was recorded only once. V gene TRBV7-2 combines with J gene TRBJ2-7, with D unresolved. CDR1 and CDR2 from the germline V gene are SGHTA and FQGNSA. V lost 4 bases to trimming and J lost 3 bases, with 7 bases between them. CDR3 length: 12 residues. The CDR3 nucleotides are TGTGCCAGCAGCTCATCATACTACGAGCAGTACTTC. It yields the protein CASSSSYYEQYF.

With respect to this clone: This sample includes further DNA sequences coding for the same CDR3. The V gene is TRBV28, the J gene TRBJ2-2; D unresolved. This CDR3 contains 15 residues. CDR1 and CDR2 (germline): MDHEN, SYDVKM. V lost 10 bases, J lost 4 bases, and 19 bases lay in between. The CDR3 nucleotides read TGTGCCACCCGGTGGGAAGCGCGTGGCACCGGGGAGCTGTTTTTT. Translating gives CATRWEARGTGELFF.

This CDR3 is CASSQEGEVTYEQYF. The CDR3 DNA reads as TGCGCCAGCAGCCAAGAAGGCGAGGTCACCTACGAGCAGTACTTC. The V and J genes are TRBV4-1 and TRBJ2-7, with no clear D. V was trimmed by 0 bases and J by 2 bases, leaving 11 bases between them. The CDR3 has 15 amino acids. From germline, CDR1 is MGHRA and CDR2 YSYEKL.

CDR3 amino acids: CASSPPWARGVSPLHF. CDR3 in DNA: TGTGCCAGCTCACCACCGTGGGCGCGAGGGGTTTCACCCCTCCACTTT. The rearrangement uses TRBV18 and TRBJ1-6; a possible D gene is TRBD1 (5 bases). Deletions cut 0 bases from V and 9 bases from J, with 15 bases between. The CDR3 loop spans 16 amino acids. CDR1 and CDR2 from the germline V gene are KGHSH and LQKENI.

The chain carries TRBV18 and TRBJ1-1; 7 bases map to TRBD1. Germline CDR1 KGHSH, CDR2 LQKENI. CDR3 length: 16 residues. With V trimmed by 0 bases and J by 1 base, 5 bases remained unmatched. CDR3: CASSPPWTGPNTEAFF. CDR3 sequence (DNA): TGTGCCAGCTCACCACCCTGGACAGGTCCGAACACTGAAGCTTTCTTT.

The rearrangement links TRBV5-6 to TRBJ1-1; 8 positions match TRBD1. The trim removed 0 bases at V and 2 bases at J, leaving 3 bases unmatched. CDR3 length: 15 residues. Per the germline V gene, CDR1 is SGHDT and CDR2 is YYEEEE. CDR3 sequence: CASSLVDRDNTEAFF. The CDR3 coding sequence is TGTGCCAGCAGCTTGGTGGACAGGGACAACACTGAAGCTTTCTTT.

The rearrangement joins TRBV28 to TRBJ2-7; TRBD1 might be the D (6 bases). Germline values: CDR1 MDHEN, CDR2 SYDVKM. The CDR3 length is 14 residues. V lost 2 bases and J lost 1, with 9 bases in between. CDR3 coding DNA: TGTGCCAGCAGTTTAGCAGGGGTTTCCTACGAGCAGTACTTC. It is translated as CASSLAGVSYEQYF.

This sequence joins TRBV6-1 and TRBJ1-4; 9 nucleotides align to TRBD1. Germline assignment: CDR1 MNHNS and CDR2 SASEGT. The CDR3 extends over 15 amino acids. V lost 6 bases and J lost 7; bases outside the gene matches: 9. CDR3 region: CASSRMRGQGEKLFF. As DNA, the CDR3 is TGTGCCAGCAGCCGCATGAGGGGACAGGGTGAAAAACTGTTTTTT.

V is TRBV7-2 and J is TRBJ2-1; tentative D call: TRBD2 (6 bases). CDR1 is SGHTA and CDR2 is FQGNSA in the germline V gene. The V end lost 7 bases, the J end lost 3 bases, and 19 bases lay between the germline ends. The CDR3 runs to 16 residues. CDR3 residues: CASTLSGTVVYNEQFF. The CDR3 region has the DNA TGTGCCAGCACCCTTAGTGGGACTGTGGTCTACAATGAGCAGTTCTTC.

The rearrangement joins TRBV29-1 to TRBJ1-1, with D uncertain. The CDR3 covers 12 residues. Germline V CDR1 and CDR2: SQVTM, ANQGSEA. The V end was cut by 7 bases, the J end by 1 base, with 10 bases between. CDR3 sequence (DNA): TGCAGCGCGTACCACGAGAACACTGAAGCTTTCTTT. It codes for CSAYHENTEAFF.

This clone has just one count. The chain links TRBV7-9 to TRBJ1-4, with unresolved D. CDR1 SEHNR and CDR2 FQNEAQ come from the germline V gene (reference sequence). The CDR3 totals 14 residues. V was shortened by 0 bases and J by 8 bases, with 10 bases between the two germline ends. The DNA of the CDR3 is TGTGCCAGCAGCTTAGCAGTGGGAGGGGAAAAACTGTTTTTT. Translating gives CASSLAVGGEKLFF.

CDR3 nucleotide sequence: TGTGCCAGCAGTGAATCGGCAGTTTCGTCTCCCGAGCAGTACTTC. Protein product: CASSESAVSSPEQYF. The rearrangement links TRBV6-1 to TRBJ2-7; D ambiguous. The CDR3 consists of 15 residues. Trimming cost V 2 bases and J 6 bases, with 17 bases left between them. Germline V CDR1 and CDR2: MNHNS, SASEGT.